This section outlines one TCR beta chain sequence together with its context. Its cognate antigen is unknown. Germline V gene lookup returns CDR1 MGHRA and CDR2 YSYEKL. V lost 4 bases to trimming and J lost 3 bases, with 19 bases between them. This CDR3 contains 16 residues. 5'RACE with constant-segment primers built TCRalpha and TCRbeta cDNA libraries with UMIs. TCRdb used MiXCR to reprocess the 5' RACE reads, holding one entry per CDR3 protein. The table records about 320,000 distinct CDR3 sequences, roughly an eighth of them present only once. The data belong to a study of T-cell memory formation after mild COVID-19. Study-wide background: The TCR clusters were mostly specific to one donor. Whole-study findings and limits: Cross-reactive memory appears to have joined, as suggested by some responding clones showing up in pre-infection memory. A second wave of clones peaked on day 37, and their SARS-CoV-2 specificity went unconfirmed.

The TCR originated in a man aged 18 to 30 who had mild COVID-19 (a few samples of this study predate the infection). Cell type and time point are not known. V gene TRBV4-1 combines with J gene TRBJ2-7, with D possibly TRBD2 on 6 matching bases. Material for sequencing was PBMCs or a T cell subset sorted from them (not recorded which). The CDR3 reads CASSLRYPGLSYEQYV. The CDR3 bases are TGCGCCAGCAGCCTCCGTTATCCGGGACTGAGCTACGAGCAGTACGTC.